A single T cell receptor beta chain is shown here with its context. Deletions cut 0 bases from V and 5 bases from J, with 7 bases between. Germline CDR1 is SGHAT and CDR2 is FQNNGV. This CDR3 contains 13 residues. PCR used 60 Vbeta primers and 13 Jbeta primers. TCRdb's table, derived via immunoSEQ multiplex PCR, lists solely in-frame clones and lacks some. The sample lists about 160,000 clones, 68% occurring once. This sample is drawn from a study of cytomegalovirus exposure and HLA in healthy donors. The chain employs TRBV11-2 and TRBJ1-1; D is unclear. This TCR derives from a woman aged 40 to 50 in good health and CMV-seropositive. Sequenced material: PBMCs. CDR3 sequence: CASSLDRRTEAFF. In DNA, the CDR3 is TGTGCCAGCAGCTTAGATAGGAGGACTGAAGCTTTCTTT.